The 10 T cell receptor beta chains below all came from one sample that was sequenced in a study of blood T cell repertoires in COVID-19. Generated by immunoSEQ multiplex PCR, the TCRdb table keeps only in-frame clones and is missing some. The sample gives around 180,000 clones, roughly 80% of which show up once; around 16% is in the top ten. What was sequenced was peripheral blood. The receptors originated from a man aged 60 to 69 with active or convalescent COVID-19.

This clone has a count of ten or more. The CDR3 reads CSVEWREIDNEQFF. In DNA form, the CDR3 reads TGCAGCGTTGAATGGCGGGAGATCGATAATGAGCAGTTCTTC. The chain employs TRBV29-1 and TRBJ2-1; TRBD2 agrees at 7 bases. CDR3 length: 14 amino acids. The germline V gene has CDR1 SQVTM and CDR2 ANQGSEA. With V trimmed by 2 bases and J by 7 bases, 8 bases remained unmatched.

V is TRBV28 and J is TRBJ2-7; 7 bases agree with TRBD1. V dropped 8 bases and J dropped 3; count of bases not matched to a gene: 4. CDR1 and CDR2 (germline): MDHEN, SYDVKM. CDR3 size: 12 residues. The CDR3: CASGDRDYEQYF. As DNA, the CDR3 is TGTGCCAGCGGGGACAGAGACTACGAGCAGTACTTC.

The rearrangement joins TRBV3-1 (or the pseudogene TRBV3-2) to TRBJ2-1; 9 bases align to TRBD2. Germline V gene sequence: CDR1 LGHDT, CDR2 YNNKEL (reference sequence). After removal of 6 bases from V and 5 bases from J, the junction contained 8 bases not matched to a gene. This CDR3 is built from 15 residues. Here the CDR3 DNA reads TGTGCCAGCAGAACAAGCGGGAGGAAGGACAATGAGCAGTTCTTC. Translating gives CASRTSGRKDNEQFF.

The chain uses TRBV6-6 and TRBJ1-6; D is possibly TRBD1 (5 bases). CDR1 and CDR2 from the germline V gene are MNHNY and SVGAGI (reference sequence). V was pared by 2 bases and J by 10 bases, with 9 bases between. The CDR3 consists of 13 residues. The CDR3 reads CASSYQGGSPLHF. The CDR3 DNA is TGTGCCAGCAGTTACCAGGGAGGCTCACCCCTCCACTTT.

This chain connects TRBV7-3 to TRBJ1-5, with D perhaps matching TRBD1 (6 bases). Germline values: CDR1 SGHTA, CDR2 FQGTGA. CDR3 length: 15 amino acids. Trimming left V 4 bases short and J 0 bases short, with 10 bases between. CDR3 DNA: TGTGCCAGCAGCTCCGTGACAGGTAGCAATCAGCCCCAGCATTTT. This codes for CASSSVTGSNQPQHF.

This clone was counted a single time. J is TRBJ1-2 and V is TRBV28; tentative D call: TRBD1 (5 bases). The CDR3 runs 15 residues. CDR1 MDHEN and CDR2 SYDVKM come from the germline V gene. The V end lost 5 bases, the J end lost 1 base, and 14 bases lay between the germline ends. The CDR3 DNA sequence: TGTGCCAGCAGTCCCCAGACAGAAATTAACTATGGCTACACCTTC. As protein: CASSPQTEINYGYTF.

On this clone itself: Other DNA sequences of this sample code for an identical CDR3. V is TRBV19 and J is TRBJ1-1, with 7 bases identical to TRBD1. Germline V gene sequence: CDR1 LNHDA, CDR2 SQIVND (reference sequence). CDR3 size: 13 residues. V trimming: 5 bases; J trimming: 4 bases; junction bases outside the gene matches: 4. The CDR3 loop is CASSRQGGTEAFF. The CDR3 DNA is TGTGCCAGTAGTCGACAGGGTGGCACTGAAGCTTTCTTT.

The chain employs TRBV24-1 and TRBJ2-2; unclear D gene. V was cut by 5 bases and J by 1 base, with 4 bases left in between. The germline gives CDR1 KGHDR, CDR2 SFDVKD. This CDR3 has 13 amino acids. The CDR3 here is CATSGENTGELFF. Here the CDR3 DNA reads TGTGCCACCAGTGGAGAGAACACCGGGGAGCTGTTTTTT.

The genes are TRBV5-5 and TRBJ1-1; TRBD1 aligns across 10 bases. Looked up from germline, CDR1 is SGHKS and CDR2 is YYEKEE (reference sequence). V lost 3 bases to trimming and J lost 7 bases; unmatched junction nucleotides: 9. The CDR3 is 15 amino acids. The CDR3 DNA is TGTGCCAGCAGCTCAACCCCCGGGACAGGGGTTGAAGCTTTCTTT. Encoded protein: CASSSTPGTGVEAFF.

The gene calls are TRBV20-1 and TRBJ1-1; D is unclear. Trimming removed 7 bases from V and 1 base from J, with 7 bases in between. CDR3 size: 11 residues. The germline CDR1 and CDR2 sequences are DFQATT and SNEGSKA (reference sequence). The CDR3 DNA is TGCAGTGGACTTACGAACACTGAAGCTTTCTTT. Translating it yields CSGLTNTEAFF.